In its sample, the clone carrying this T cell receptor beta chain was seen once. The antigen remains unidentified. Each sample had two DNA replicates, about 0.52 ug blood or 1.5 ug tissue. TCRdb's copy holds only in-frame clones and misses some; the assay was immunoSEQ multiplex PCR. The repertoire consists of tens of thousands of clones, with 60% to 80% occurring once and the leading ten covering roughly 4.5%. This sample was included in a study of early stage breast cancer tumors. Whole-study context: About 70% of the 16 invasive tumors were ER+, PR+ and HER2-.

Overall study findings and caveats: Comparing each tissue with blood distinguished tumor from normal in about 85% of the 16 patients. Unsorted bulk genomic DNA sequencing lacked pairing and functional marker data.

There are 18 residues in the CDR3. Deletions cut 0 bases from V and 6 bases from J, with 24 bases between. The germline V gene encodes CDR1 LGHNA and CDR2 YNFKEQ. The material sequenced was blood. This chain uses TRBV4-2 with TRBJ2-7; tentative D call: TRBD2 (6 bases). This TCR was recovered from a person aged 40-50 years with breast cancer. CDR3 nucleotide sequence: TGTGCCAGCAGCCAAGAAGTTAGGGGTTGGCGGGAACGCCCCGAGCAGTACTTC. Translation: CASSQEVRGWRERPEQYF.